Shown below are 2 T cell receptor beta chains from a single sample sequenced in a study of T cell responses to AZD1222 COVID-19 vaccine. The data were produced by immunoSEQ multiplex PCR, yet TCRdb's version contains in-frame clones alone and is incomplete. This sample has about 140,000 clones; roughly 90% occur once, and the top ten carry about 4.8%. This specimen consisted of peripheral blood, obtained on day 0 of AZD1222 vaccination. These receptors all stem from an adult in good health.

The J gene is TRBJ2-1, the V gene TRBV2; either TRBD1 or TRBD2 may supply D (6 bases each). The CDR3 loop spans 16 amino acids. The V gene lost 8 bases and the J gene lost 0 bases, with 17 bases spanning the gap. CDR1 and CDR2 (germline): SNHLY, FYNNEI. This CDR3 is CASLPIGGRSYNEQFF. Here the CDR3 DNA reads TGTGCCAGCTTGCCCATTGGGGGGCGCTCCTACAATGAGCAGTTCTTC.

CDR3 loop: CASSPGQGASRRQFF. CDR3 in DNA: TGTGCCAGCTCACCGGGACAGGGGGCGTCGAGGAGGCAGTTCTTC. This chain uses TRBV18 with TRBJ2-1, with 12 nucleotides matching TRBD1. Germline V gene sequence: CDR1 KGHSH, CDR2 LQKENI. The CDR3 extends over 15 amino acids. V trimming: 3 bases; J trimming: 12 bases; junction bases outside the gene matches: 9.